This T cell receptor beta chain is from a study of CD8+ T cells in alopecia areata. Study overall: The study gave treated patients oral tofacitinib at 5 to 10 mg twice daily.

The CDR3 extends over 15 amino acids. Trimming removed 6 bases from V and 1 base from J, with 18 bases in between. Germline V gives CDR1 SQVTM, CDR2 ANQGSEA. The treatment here: oral pan-JAK inhibitor, 5-10 mg twice daily. Extracted from the samples, RNA was reverse transcribed into cDNA to serve as the sequencing template. Produced via immunoSEQ multiplex PCR; TCRdb's table is partial and in-frame only. The table lists roughly 190,000 clones, about three fifths of them singletons, with just over 1% in the top ten. This clonotype originated in a human donor with alopecia areata. The chain recombines TRBV29-1 with TRBJ1-1; D unresolved. The sequences come from CD4+ T cells sorted from blood, collected at week 24, from a patient treated with tofacitinib. Here the CDR3 DNA reads TGCAGCGTAGGGTTTCGGGGTCTCGGGAACACTGAAGCTTTCTTT. This sequence encodes CSVGFRGLGNTEAFF.